The present T cell receptor beta chain was sequenced within a study of blood T cell repertoires in COVID-19. As for the study in general: Researchers got acute and convalescent COVID-19 samples from the United States, Italy and Spain. PBMCs, B-cell-depleted T cells, or T cells were the source of the cDNA or gDNA that made up the material.

Original methodology: Reference gene primer amplification yielded estimated nucleated cell counts. Using immunoSEQ multiplex PCR, the repertoire was profiled, and TCRdb retains in-frame clones only, with some absent. The D gene and trimming were derived from the DNA, and the V and J assignments and clone size from that table. Among tens of thousands of clones listed, roughly 84% were seen once. The specimen was peripheral blood. The source is a woman between 65 and 79 years old with acute or convalescent COVID-19.

The CDR3 region is CASSPVQGQVGDTDTQYF. The CDR3 DNA is TGTGCCAGCTCACCTGTACAAGGACAGGTCGGGGACACAGATACGCAGTATTTT. The chain employs TRBV18 and TRBJ2-3; 7 bases map to TRBD1. The CDR3 spans 18 residues. Germline CDR1 KGHSH, CDR2 LQKENI. V lost 3 bases and J lost 2; bases outside the gene matches: 14.